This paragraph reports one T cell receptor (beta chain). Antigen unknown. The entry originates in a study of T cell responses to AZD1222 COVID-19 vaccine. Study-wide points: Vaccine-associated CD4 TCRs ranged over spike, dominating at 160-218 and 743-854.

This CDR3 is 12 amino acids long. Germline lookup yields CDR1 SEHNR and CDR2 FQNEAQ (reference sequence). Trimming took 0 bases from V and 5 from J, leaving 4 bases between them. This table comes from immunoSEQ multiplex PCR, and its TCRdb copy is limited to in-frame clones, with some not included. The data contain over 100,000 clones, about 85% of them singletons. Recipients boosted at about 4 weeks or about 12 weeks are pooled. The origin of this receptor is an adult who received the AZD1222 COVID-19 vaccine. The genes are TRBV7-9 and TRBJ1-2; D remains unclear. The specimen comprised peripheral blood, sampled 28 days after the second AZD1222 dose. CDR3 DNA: TGTGCCAGCAGCTTAGCCGATTATGGCTACACCTTC. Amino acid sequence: CASSLADYGYTF.